These T cell receptor beta chains were read from a single sample in a study of shared clonotypes between healthy human individuals. Produced via immunoSEQ multiplex PCR; TCRdb's table is partial and in-frame only. In the table there are some 1,100,000 clones, around 78% of which are singletons. The sample consisted of memory CD4+ T cells from PBMCs. Every receptor here comes from a young man in good health. Some clones in this sample may be carry-over from other donors' samples. The CDR3 runs from the conserved cysteine through the conserved F or W.

v_call,j_call,cdr3_aa
TRBV28,TRBJ2-7,CASRATVKEQYF
TRBV29-1,TRBJ1-1,CSVEIGRDTEAFF
TRBV29-1,TRBJ2-7,CSDDRPYEQYF
TRBV4-2,TRBJ2-7,CASSQVQGGSYEQYF
TRBV7-2,TRBJ2-5,CASSSSGTWGETQYF
TRBV19,TRBJ1-5,CATVRGAGDQPQHF
TRBV7-9,TRBJ1-5,CASSFQGEQQPQHF
TRBV11-3,TRBJ1-3,CASSLEGGSGNTIYF
TRBV9,TRBJ2-1,CASSARGGQGYNEQFF
TRBV4-2,TRBJ1-1,CASSPLGGKDTEAFF
TRBV28,TRBJ2-3,CASSPSGTDTQYF
TRBV6-5,TRBJ2-5,CASSYLQGLETQYF
TRBV18,TRBJ1-3,CASSPLPPQGVDTIYF
TRBV6-5,TRBJ2-7,CASSYIPGQAAYEQYF
TRBV19,TRBJ2-1,CASSPWTGRQFF
TRBV7-6,TRBJ2-3,CASSSPGSGDTQYF
TRBV28,TRBJ1-2,CASSWQGLDYGYTF
TRBV19,TRBJ1-1,CASSVGQTNTEAFF
TRBV6-1,TRBJ2-7,CASFRGYSYEQYF
TRBV5-4,TRBJ2-3,CASSFQSGNTDTQYF
TRBV28,TRBJ2-7,CASSFQGQVYEQYF
TRBV30,TRBJ1-5,CAWSPGGSRNQPQHF
TRBV11-3,TRBJ2-3,CASSLGGDTQYF
TRBV7-9,TRBJ1-2,CASSLGGQGFSGYTF
TRBV5-1,TRBJ2-2,CASSLSPSQLGELFF
TRBV28,TRBJ1-1,CASSAPGQGERTEAFF
TRBV20-1,TRBJ2-7,CSAVRVYEQYF
TRBV2,TRBJ1-6,CASSGDNSPLHF
TRBV27,TRBJ1-2,CASSLSGDRGGYTF
TRBV2,TRBJ2-1,CASSEESPDYGLGEQFF
TRBV6-4,TRBJ2-1,CASSLEVAGHNEQFF
TRBV5-1,TRBJ2-3,CASSQRAEFGDTQYF
TRBV2,TRBJ2-7,CASATAPFSYEQYF
TRBV6-5,TRBJ1-5,CASRKDRARQPQHF
TRBV5-1,TRBJ1-1,CASSLRGSYTEAFF
TRBV11-1,TRBJ2-3,CASRLGLAGGEGQYF
TRBV7-3,TRBJ2-3,CASSYRTVGADTQYF
TRBV30,TRBJ1-2,CAWRRDGYTF
TRBV5-1,TRBJ1-1,CASSLTRVGTEAFF
TRBV6-6,TRBJ1-2,CASSRGLDRSYGYTF
TRBV5-1,TRBJ2-7,CASSPIARTYEQYF
TRBV18,TRBJ1-2,CASSPPGKHYTF
TRBV18,TRBJ1-1,CASSSQPLGTEAFF
TRBV5-6,TRBJ1-4,CASHAGGRIAGEKLFF
TRBV28,TRBJ1-2,CASRSRDTLNYGYTF
TRBV6-6,TRBJ2-7,CASSYGNSYEQYF
TRBV28,TRBJ1-4,CASSVDRATNEKLFF
TRBV4-1,TRBJ2-1,CASSQESGRSSYNEQFF
TRBV5-1,TRBJ2-2,CASSLQGHPTGELFF
TRBV6-1,TRBJ1-1,CASSEMGGPMNTEAFF
TRBV5-5,TRBJ2-7,CASSLPSTYEQYF
TRBV25-1,TRBJ2-1,CASSGSYEQFF
TRBV9,TRBJ1-1,CASSVEGSSTEAFF
TRBV10-2,TRBJ2-7,CASKLAGEVLVKQYF
TRBV5-1,TRBJ1-6,CASSLGSRDSPLHF